This T cell receptor beta chain emerged from a study of T cell repertoires in cytomegalovirus infection. Study in general: HLA-B-restricted CMV epitopes that are well studied, plus recently identified HLA-C-restricted ones, were used by the study. Signatures in public TCR beta sequences pointed to both CMV infection and matching HLA type.

General study results and limits: The cumulative frequency of public TCR beta families distinguished individuals who carried CMV together with the relevant HLA. The ex vivo response was dominated by HLA-C-restricted CMV-specific TCR beta clonotypes.

MiXCR, run by TCRdb on the reads, gives a single entry per CDR3 protein. The table includes a few hundred thousand distinct CDR3 sequences, approximately 40% detected once. Concerning this clonotype: Its antigen is still unknown.

This CDR3 has 16 amino acids. Losses at the gene ends were 6 bases for V and 6 bases for J; bases not matched to a gene: 12. This receptor was taken from a human donor in good health (CMV status not recorded). Some clones in this sample may be carry-over from other donors' samples. This specimen consisted of cultured PBMCs, obtained from culture after CMV antigen stimulation. The J gene is TRBJ2-3, the V gene TRBV12-3 or TRBV12-4; 10 bases agree with TRBD2. CDR3 sequence (DNA): TGTGCCAGCAGCTTGGAAGCGGGAGGGCCGGGGGATACGCAGTATTTT. This encodes CASSLEAGGPGDTQYF.